This T cell receptor beta chain was found in a study of cytomegalovirus exposure and HLA in healthy donors. At the level of the study: The platform used for the roughly 130 validation repertoires matched that of the approximately 670 first-cohort repertoires, a later analysis reported.

Data came from immunoSEQ multiplex PCR; TCRdb stores just in-frame clones and leaves some out. The sample has about 200,000 clones, roughly 84% seen once; the top ten hold over 10%. V lost 11 bases and J lost 2, with 9 bases in between. This CDR3 has 11 amino acids. The V call is TRBV23-1, the J call TRBJ1-2, with D possibly TRBD1 on 6 matching bases. TRBV23-1 is placed among ORFs of uncertain function. The sequence was collected from a young woman in good health and CMV-seropositive. Sequenced material: PBMCs. The CDR3 protein is CARTANYGYTF. The CDR3 region has the DNA TGCGCCCGGACAGCCAACTATGGCTACACCTTC.